Following are 18 T cell receptor beta chains from one sample sequenced in a study of shared clonotypes between healthy human individuals. Naive CD8 cells lacked CD45RO, underwent positive selection for CCR7 and left out terminally differentiated effector memory CD45RA+ cells. Assay: immunoSEQ multiplex PCR; the TCRdb copy retains only in-frame clones and omits some. The table includes under 600,000 clones, roughly 98% detected once. The sample taken for sequencing was naive CD8+ T cells sorted from blood. All receptors derive from a man aged 30 to 45 in good health.

This clone was recorded only once. This chain joins TRBV29-1 and TRBJ2-2, with a weak D call TRBD2 (5 bases). The germline V gene encodes CDR1 SQVTM and CDR2 ANQGSEA. This CDR3 comprises 13 residues. V shed 5 bases and J shed 6 bases, with 13 bases lying between them. DNA of the CDR3: TGCAGCGTTAGAGGGCTCGGGGCCGGGGAGCTGTTTTTT. This codes for CSVRGLGAGELFF.

The chain has TRBV9 and TRBJ2-2, with 13 bases that match TRBD2. CDR1 is SGDLS and CDR2 is YYNGEE in the germline V gene. V gave up 3 bases and J gave up 7 bases; unmatched junction bases: 6. There are 16 residues in the CDR3. For the CDR3, the DNA is TGTGCCAGCAGCGCCGTACTAGCGGGAGGGGTCGGGGAGCTGTTTTTT. This codes for CASSAVLAGGVGELFF.

This sequence joins TRBV5-1 and TRBJ2-1; 11 bases map to TRBD2. CDR1 and CDR2 from the germline V gene are SGHRS and YFSETQ. V trimming: 4 bases; J trimming: 7 bases; junction bases outside the gene matches: 19. The CDR3 has 19 residues. CDR3: CASSGRDAGTSGLGNEQFF. The DNA for the CDR3 is TGCGCCAGCAGCGGCCGGGACGCCGGGACTAGCGGCCTTGGGAATGAGCAGTTCTTC.

V and J are TRBV5-1 and TRBJ2-7; D tentatively fits TRBD1 or TRBD2 (5 bases each). Looked up from germline, CDR1 is SGHRS and CDR2 is YFSETQ. The CDR3 length is 15 residues. Deletions cut 3 bases from V and 2 bases from J, with 15 bases between. The CDR3 region is CASSWAGALTYEQYF. The CDR3 DNA is TGCGCCAGCAGCTGGGCCGGGGCGCTCACCTACGAGCAGTACTTC.

The chain recombines TRBV7-8 with TRBJ2-1, with D possibly matching TRBD2 (5 bases). The CDR3 totals 18 residues. V gave up 4 bases and J gave up 0 bases, with 19 bases separating them. The V gene's germline CDR1 is SGHVS and CDR2 FQNEAQ. The CDR3 sequence is CASSSYPPLGSSYNEQFF. The CDR3 region has the DNA TGTGCCAGCAGCTCATATCCCCCTCTGGGGAGCTCCTACAATGAGCAGTTCTTC. Filled out from reference TRBV7-8 and TRBJ2-1, the complete variable domain reads GAGVSQSPRYKVAKRGQDVALRCDPISGHVSLFWYQQALGQGPEFLTYFQNEAQLDKSGLPSDRFFAERPEGSVSTLKIQRTQQEDSAVYLCASSSYPPLGSSYNEQFFGPGTRLTVL.

This chain uses TRBV29-1 with TRBJ2-3; 8 bases fit TRBD2. After removal of 0 bases from V and 6 bases from J, the junction contained 8 bases not matched to a gene. Per germline, CDR1 SQVTM and CDR2 ANQGSEA. The CDR3 is 15 amino acids. CDR3 sequence reads: CSVEDPRGRTDTQYF. Here the CDR3 DNA reads TGCAGCGTTGAAGATCCGCGCGGGAGGACTGATACGCAGTATTTT.

This chain connects TRBV9 to TRBJ1-4, with D perhaps TRBD1 (6 bases). Per germline, CDR1 SGDLS and CDR2 YYNGEE. The length of the CDR3 is 15 residues. The germline V and J ends were trimmed by 1 base and 7 bases, with 14 bases remaining between them. This CDR3 reads CASSVLSGVAEKLFF. DNA of the CDR3: TGTGCCAGCAGCGTACTATCAGGGGTTGCTGAAAAACTGTTTTTT. Looking up the rest from reference TRBV9 and TRBJ1-4 gives the full variable domain: DSGVTQTPKHLITATGQRVTLRCSPRSGDLSVYWYQQSLDQGLQFLIQYYNGEERAKGNILERFSAQQFPDLHSELNLSSLELGDSALYFCASSVLSGVAEKLFFGSGTQLSVL.

The chain links TRBV29-1 to TRBJ2-2; TRBD2 agrees at 9 bases. After removal of 2 bases from V and 6 bases from J, the junction contained 1 base not matched to a gene. The CDR3 sequence is 13 residues long. Germline V CDR1 and CDR2: SQVTM, ANQGSEA. The CDR3 loop reads CSVEIAGAGELFF. The CDR3 DNA reads TGCAGCGTTGAAATAGCGGGAGCCGGGGAGCTGTTTTTT.

The gene calls are TRBV7-9 and TRBJ2-7, with 10 bases aligning to TRBD2. Germline CDR1 is SEHNR and CDR2 is FQNEAQ (reference sequence). The CDR3 contains 14 residues. J gave up 5 bases and V 6 bases, and 7 bases lay outside the gene matches. The CDR3 DNA reads as TGTGCCAGCAGACTAGCGGGATTGGGGAACGAGCAGTACTTC. It specifies CASRLAGLGNEQYF.

This clone came up once. This chain connects TRBV10-3 to TRBJ1-2; a weak D match, TRBD1 (5 bases). Germline-derived CDR1 and CDR2 are ENHRY and SYGVKD. The V and J ends lost 3 bases and 7 bases respectively, with 6 bases between them. CDR3 length: 11 residues. The CDR3: CAISDGGGYTF. CDR3 nucleotides: TGTGCCATCAGTGACGGGGGTGGCTACACCTTC.

This chain uses TRBV4-3 with TRBJ2-1; 9 bases fit TRBD1. The CDR3 length is 16 residues. Germline V lookup: CDR1 LGHNA, CDR2 YSLEER. V lost 0 bases to trimming and J lost 9 bases; unmatched junction nucleotides: 9. As DNA, the CDR3 is TGCGCCAGCAGCCAAGATGGGGCGGGACAGGGCAGTGAGCAGTTCTTC. Translated: CASSQDGAGQGSEQFF.

The chain has TRBV13 and TRBJ2-7; 10 nucleotides match TRBD1. CDR1 and CDR2 (germline): PRHDT, FYEKMQ (reference sequence). This CDR3 is 15 amino acids long. The ends lost 5 bases at V and 4 bases at J; junction bases unmatched: 8. The CDR3 sequence is CASSHGQGVIYEQYF. In DNA, the CDR3 is TGTGCCAGCAGCCATGGACAGGGGGTGATTTACGAGCAGTACTTC.

In this sample, this clone turned up once. The chain carries TRBV10-3 and TRBJ2-7, with 10 bases lining up with TRBD1. CDR1 and CDR2 (germline): ENHRY, SYGVKD. The CDR3 totals 14 residues. Trimming at V came to 1 base and at J to 6 bases, leaving 3 bases not matched to a gene. This CDR3 is CAISEWTGGGEQYF. The CDR3 DNA is TGTGCCATCAGTGAGTGGACAGGGGGAGGCGAGCAGTACTTC.

The CDR3 DNA is TGTGCCAGCAGCGAGGGGACAGGGGCTTTAGAGACCCAGTACTTC. Amino acids: CASSEGTGALETQYF. The chain couples TRBV9 to TRBJ2-5; 10 nucleotides match TRBD1. Germline CDR1 SGDLS, CDR2 YYNGEE. V dropped 3 bases and J dropped 4; count of bases not matched to a gene: 6. The CDR3 runs to 15 residues. Full variable domain (remainder filled in from reference TRBV9 and TRBJ2-5): DSGVTQTPKHLITATGQRVTLRCSPRSGDLSVYWYQQSLDQGLQFLIQYYNGEERAKGNILERFSAQQFPDLHSELNLSSLELGDSALYFCASSEGTGALETQYFGPGTRLLVL.

This chain links TRBV7-2 with TRBJ1-2; 10 nucleotides align to TRBD1. The CDR3 consists of 13 residues. The trim removed 5 bases at V and 7 bases at J, leaving 4 bases unmatched. In germline, CDR1 is SGHTA, CDR2 FQGNSA. The CDR3 sequence: CASSTGQGSGYTF. DNA of the CDR3: TGTGCCAGCAGCACGGGACAGGGGAGTGGCTACACCTTC.

This chain links TRBV5-1 with TRBJ2-1, with TRBD1 matching over 7 bases. The germline gives CDR1 SGHRS, CDR2 YFSETQ. Germline trimming cut 2 bases from V and 8 bases from J; bases unmatched to any gene: 10. The CDR3 has 15 residues. CDR3 DNA sequence: TGCGCCAGCAGCTTAAGGGGGCAAGGGACGGATGAGCAGTTCTTC. Translation: CASSLRGQGTDEQFF.

The chain joins TRBV19 to TRBJ2-2, with D tentatively TRBD2 (5 bases). This CDR3 is built from 16 residues. Germline-derived CDR1 and CDR2 are LNHDA and SQIVND (reference sequence). Between the trimmed V and J ends, which lost 4 bases and 3 bases, there was a span of 15 bases. DNA for the CDR3: TGTGCCAGTAGTACCGAACTAGAAGAATACACCGGGGAGCTGTTTTTT. It yields the protein CASSTELEEYTGELFF.

The chain couples TRBV6-5 to TRBJ1-1; D is ambiguous. The CDR3 consists of 13 residues. Trimming stripped 7 bases from V and 1 base from J, with 10 bases between. Germline V gives CDR1 MNHEY, CDR2 SVGAGI. In DNA form, the CDR3 reads TGTGCCAGCACCGAATTCAAGAACACTGAAGCTTTCTTT. Its translation: CASTEFKNTEAFF.